Below, 28 T cell receptor beta chains from the same sample are listed, as sequenced in a study of post-analysis software for immune sequencing data (dated by TCRdb to about 2015). Findings and caveats that apply to the study as a whole: Patients showed significantly higher frequencies than controls for several TRBV segments, among them TRBV5-6, TRBV5-1 and TRBV20-1.

Their antigen targets remain unknown. Library prep was done by PCR. This sample was sequenced with an Illumina HiSeq 2500. To reduce PCR and sequencing biases, unique molecular identifiers were built into the TCR beta cDNA libraries. In-frame beta chains were kept once TCRdb had trimmed the public reads at Q25 with fastp and called clones with MiXCR. For every CDR3 protein sequence, its rows merge into one entry that carries the most common genes and DNA. This sample gives more than 450,000 distinct CDR3 sequences in total; about 44% of them show up just once. The ten top clones hold 1.5% to 2% of the sample. Material for sequencing was blood. The receptors stem from a girl aged 10 to 17 with multiple sclerosis.

This clonotype was detected only once. The rearrangement uses TRBV29-1 and TRBJ1-1, with a weak D call TRBD1 (5 bases). The V gene's germline CDR1 is SQVTM and CDR2 ANQGSEA. The CDR3 spans 13 residues. The CDR3 DNA is TGCATCCTCGAGTGGGTCGAGGGGTTTCGGGCTTTCTTT. It translates to CILEWVEGFRAFF.

DNA for the CDR3: TGTGCCACAGAGGGGGCGAGCTATGGCTACACCTTC. Its protein product is CATEGASYGYTF. J is TRBJ1-2 and V is TRBV7-9; 7 bases line up with TRBD1. Germline loops: CDR1 SEHNR, CDR2 FQNEAQ (reference sequence). The CDR3 consists of 12 residues. J gave up 4 bases and V 10 bases, and 6 bases lay outside the gene matches.

This clonotype came up a few times. The chain employs TRBV7-2 and TRBJ2-1; TRBD2 matches at 12 bases. The length of the CDR3 is 15 residues. Germline CDR1 is SGHTA and CDR2 is FQGNSA. The ends lost 5 bases at V and 6 bases at J; junction bases unmatched: 5. CDR3 protein: CASSPTSGGFNEQFF. The CDR3 nucleotides read TGTGCCAGCAGCCCGACTAGCGGGGGATTCAATGAGCAGTTCTTC.

This clonotype was observed a few times. The chain links TRBV7-9 to TRBJ1-5; the D is unclear. The germline gives CDR1 SEHNR, CDR2 FQNEAQ (reference sequence). With 5 bases removed from V and 1 base from J, the gap between germline ends came to 6 bases. The CDR3 runs to 13 residues. CDR3 amino acids: CASSHDSNQPQHF. In DNA, the CDR3 is TGTGCCAGCAGCCATGACAGCAATCAGCCCCAGCATTTT. Full variable domain (rest looked up from reference TRBV7-9 and TRBJ1-5): DTGVSQNPRHKITKRGQNVTFRCDPISEHNRLYWYRQTLGQGPEFLTYFQNEAQLEKSRLLSDRFSAERPKGSFSTLEIQRTEQGDSAMYLCASSHDSNQPQHFGDGTRLSIL.

This clonotype was counted at least ten times. This chain connects TRBV11-2 to TRBJ2-7, with D maybe TRBD2 (6 bases). Germline values: CDR1 SGHAT, CDR2 FQNNGV. Trimming left V 5 bases short and J 5 bases short, with 19 bases between. The CDR3 runs to 15 residues. CDR3 residues: CASSQPGLPLDEQYF. The CDR3 bases are TGTGCCAGCAGCCAACCGGGACTTCCTCTGGACGAGCAGTACTTC.

In its sample, this clonotype was seen a few times. The J gene is TRBJ2-7, the V gene TRBV12-3 or TRBV12-4; D unclear. V was shortened by 1 base and J by 3 bases, with 10 bases between the two germline ends. The CDR3 sequence is 14 residues long. The CDR3 is CASSLGQTDYEQYF. The DNA of the CDR3 is TGTGCCAGCAGTTTAGGCCAGACCGACTACGAGCAGTACTTC.

This sequence joins TRBV5-5 and TRBJ1-1, with TRBD1 identical over 8 bases. Germline V gives CDR1 SGHKS, CDR2 YYEKEE (reference sequence). This CDR3 region has 15 residues. V lost 5 bases to trimming and J lost 0 bases; unmatched junction nucleotides: 6. CDR3 sequence: CASSIQTGVNTEAFF. The CDR3 DNA sequence: TGTGCCAGCAGTATCCAGACAGGGGTGAACACTGAAGCTTTCTTT.

This clonotype was counted a few times. The rearrangement uses TRBV20-1 and TRBJ2-7, with TRBD2 matching 14 bases. The germline gives CDR1 DFQATT, CDR2 SNEGSKA (reference sequence). The junction had 2 bases not matched to a gene; V was cut back by 1 base and J by 6 bases. The CDR3 sequence is 14 residues long. The CDR3 region is CSARAGTSGSEQYF. In DNA form, the CDR3 reads TGCAGTGCTAGAGCAGGGACTAGCGGGAGCGAGCAGTACTTC.

The V gene is TRBV9, the J gene TRBJ1-2; D uncertain. The CDR3 is 16 amino acids. Germline CDR1 reads SGDLS; CDR2 reads YYNGEE. Trimming pared 6 bases from V and 4 bases from J, leaving 22 bases between. The CDR3 is CASTRPPHDGIYGYTF. Written as DNA, the CDR3 is TGTGCCAGCACACGTCCTCCGCACGACGGGATCTATGGCTACACCTTC.

This clonotype was observed a few times. The V gene is TRBV4-2, the J gene TRBJ1-6, with D possibly being TRBD1 (5 bases). This CDR3 contains 15 residues. V gave up 3 bases and J gave up 8 bases, with 14 bases separating them. CDR1 is LGHNA and CDR2 is YNFKEQ in the germline V gene. The CDR3, as DNA: TGTGCCAGCAGCCAGATAGGGGTTAGCGATTCACCCCTCCACTTT. It is translated as CASSQIGVSDSPLHF.

The rearrangement links TRBV3-1 to TRBJ2-6, with 7 bases aligning to TRBD2. V trimming: 0 bases; J trimming: 0 bases; junction bases outside the gene matches: 11. CDR3 length: 20 amino acids. Germline CDR1 and CDR2: LGHDT and YNNKEL (reference sequence). The DNA of the CDR3 is TGTGCCAGCAGCCAAGAGGGGCCACGGGACTACATCTCTGGGGCCAACGTCCTGACTTTC. This encodes CASSQEGPRDYISGANVLTF. The variable domain in full, completed from reference TRBV3-1 and TRBJ2-6, reads DTAVSQTPKYLVTQMGNDKSIKCEQNLGHDTMYWYKQDSKKFLKIMFSYNNKELIINETVPNRFSPKSPDKAHLNLHINSLELGDSAVYFCASSQEGPRDYISGANVLTFGAGSRLTVL.

V is TRBV12-3 or TRBV12-4 and J is TRBJ2-5; D remains ambiguous. Deletions cut 3 bases from V and 3 bases from J, with 8 bases between. The CDR3 is made up of 13 amino acids. The chain's CDR3 is CASSLDRKETQYF. The CDR3 DNA sequence: TGTGCCAGCAGTTTGGACCGTAAAGAGACCCAGTACTTC.

There are a few counts of this clonotype. One end of the junction is discordant with germline, which a read error may explain. The chain links TRBV5-6 to TRBJ2-4, with D perhaps matching TRBD2 (6 bases). The CDR3 length is 12 residues. The germline gives CDR1 SGHDT, CDR2 YYEEEE. In nucleotides, the CDR3 is TGTACCAGCAGGCTTCGGGACCGGGAGCAGTACTTC. It codes for CTSRLRDREQYF.

The chain joins TRBV7-9 to TRBJ2-4; 10 bases map to TRBD1. The end of the DNA is better explained by TRBJ2-7, so the J call may be wrong. The length of the CDR3 is 12 residues. Germline assignment: CDR1 SEHNR and CDR2 FQNEAQ (reference sequence). The CDR3 spells CAGGQGGDEQYF. In DNA form, the CDR3 reads TGTGCCGGCGGACAGGGGGGCGACGAGCAGTACTTC.

This clonotype occurred many times. The J gene is TRBJ2-5, the V gene TRBV28; TRBD1 or TRBD2 may be the D gene (5 bases each). Per the germline V gene, CDR1 is MDHEN and CDR2 is SYDVKM. The ends were cut back, 11 bases at V and 2 bases at J, with 18 bases in the middle. The CDR3 is made up of 14 amino acids. Here the CDR3 DNA reads TGTGCCGCCTATGGTGGGACCGCTCAAGAGACCCAGTACTTC. Amino acids: CAAYGGTAQETQYF.

The V and J genes are TRBV20-1 and TRBJ2-5; the match to TRBD2 covers 8 bases. Germline trimming cut 5 bases from V and 2 bases from J; bases unmatched to any gene: 7. Looked up from germline, CDR1 is DFQATT and CDR2 is SNEGSKA (reference sequence). The CDR3 covers 14 residues. DNA for the CDR3: TGCAGTGCTCGCACGGGGGGGTTTCAAGAGACCCAGTACTTC. Translating it yields CSARTGGFQETQYF.

This clonotype was seen more than once but under ten times. The CDR3 DNA sequence: TGCAGTGTAACCGGGGGGGCCGGCACAGATACGCAGTATTTT. Translating it yields CSVTGGAGTDTQYF. This rearrangement joins TRBV20-1 to TRBJ2-3, with 8 bases matching TRBD2. This CDR3 is 14 amino acids long. Germline values: CDR1 DFQATT, CDR2 SNEGSKA (reference sequence). The ends lost 7 bases at V and 1 base at J; junction bases unmatched: 7.

The rearrangement joins TRBV20-1 to TRBJ1-5; 9 bases match TRBD1. The V and J ends lost 1 base and 5 bases, in that order; junction bases with no gene match: 6. Per germline, CDR1 DFQATT and CDR2 SNEGSKA (reference sequence). CDR3 length: 15 residues. The CDR3 DNA reads TGCAGTGCTAGAGTGACAGGGGGGCTGGATCAGCCCCAGCATTTT. The encoded protein is CSARVTGGLDQPQHF.

The chain couples TRBV12-3 or TRBV12-4 to TRBJ1-2, with D hard to call. V shed 4 bases and J shed 1 base, with 19 bases lying between them. There are 17 residues in the CDR3. The CDR3 DNA is TGTGCCAGCAGTTCCCTAGTAGGTTACGGGCTTAACTATGGCTACACCTTC. It translates to CASSSLVGYGLNYGYTF.

This clonotype has more than one count but fewer than ten. V and J are TRBV5-1 and TRBJ2-5; D remains unclear. The germline V gene encodes CDR1 SGHRS and CDR2 YFSETQ. V lost 1 base, J lost 4 bases, and 11 bases lay in between. The CDR3 loop spans 14 amino acids. As DNA, the CDR3 is TGCGCCAGCAGCTTGTCGGGCTGGGGAGAGACCCAGTACTTC. Translation gives CASSLSGWGETQYF. Variable domain in full (rest from reference TRBV5-1 and TRBJ2-5): KAGVTQTPRYLIKTRGQQVTLSCSPISGHRSVSWYQQTPGQGLQFLFEYFSETQRNKGNFPGRFSGRQFSNSRSEMNVSTLELGDSALYLCASSLSGWGETQYFGPGTRLLVL.

The rearrangement links TRBV12-5 to TRBJ2-5; 13 bases are a match to TRBD2. Looked up from germline, CDR1 is LGHNT and CDR2 is FRNRAP. The V and J ends lost 6 bases and 4 bases, in that order; junction bases with no gene match: 5. CDR3 size: 15 residues. CDR3 in amino acids: CASGLAGGQLETQYF. Written as DNA, the CDR3 is TGTGCTAGTGGACTAGCGGGGGGGCAGTTAGAGACCCAGTACTTC.

The chain carries TRBV4-1 and TRBJ1-6; TRBD1 aligns across 8 bases. Germline V CDR1 and CDR2: MGHRA, YSYEKL. Trimming took 5 bases from V and 10 from J; bases not matched to a gene: 10. The CDR3 covers 15 residues. The DNA of the CDR3 is TGCGCCAGCAGCGGGGCCGCAGGGGGCAGATCACCCCTCCACTTT. As protein: CASSGAAGGRSPLHF.

CDR3 sequence reads: CSVLQTGHEQYF. The DNA of the CDR3 is TGCAGCGTCCTCCAGACAGGGCACGAGCAGTACTTC. The rearrangement links TRBV29-1 to TRBJ2-5, with 7 bases matching TRBD1. The end of the DNA aligns better with TRBJ2-7, so the J call may be wrong. Germline V gene sequence: CDR1 SQVTM, CDR2 ANQGSEA. The CDR3 totals 12 residues.

This sequence joins TRBV12-3 or TRBV12-4 and TRBJ1-1; TRBD1 is a possible D gene (6 bases). V was pared by 2 bases and J by 9 bases, with 22 bases between. This CDR3 region has 16 residues. CDR3 DNA sequence: TGTGCCAGCAGTTTATTGGGGGCAGGGAAGAAGAGTAAAGCTTTCTTT. Protein product: CASSLLGAGKKSKAFF.

This chain joins TRBV6-5 and TRBJ2-3; 12 nucleotides align to TRBD2. V trimming: 4 bases; J trimming: 6 bases; junction bases outside the gene matches: 5. The CDR3 consists of 15 residues. Germline lookup yields CDR1 MNHEY and CDR2 SVGAGI. CDR3: CASSSGLAGMDTQYF. CDR3 DNA: TGTGCCAGCAGTTCCGGACTAGCGGGGATGGATACGCAGTATTTT.

This clonotype was detected a few times. CDR3 DNA: TGTGCCAGCAGCTTGGGACAGGGGGCCATTCAGTACTTC. Amino acids: CASSLGQGAIQYF. The chain has TRBV5-6 and TRBJ2-4, with TRBD1 matching 10 bases. Germline V gene lookup returns CDR1 SGHDT and CDR2 YYEEEE. The J segment lost 9 bases and the V segment lost 0 bases, leaving 0 bases of the junction unmatched. The CDR3 covers 13 residues.

This sequence joins TRBV7-2 and TRBJ2-5; TRBD1 aligns across 10 bases. The germline V gene encodes CDR1 SGHTA and CDR2 FQGNSA. Germline trimming cut 2 bases from V and 2 bases from J; bases unmatched to any gene: 5. The CDR3 has 16 amino acids. Written as DNA, the CDR3 is TGTGCCAGCAGCTTATTGGACAGGGGGTTTCAAGAGACCCAGTACTTC. Its translation: CASSLLDRGFQETQYF.

This clonotype was counted a few times. The rearrangement links TRBV4-1 to TRBJ1-1; D is undetermined. V shed 3 bases and J shed 0 bases, with 14 bases lying between them. The germline V gene encodes CDR1 MGHRA and CDR2 YSYEKL. The length of the CDR3 is 16 residues. The CDR3 DNA sequence: TGCGCCAGCAGCCAGATGGGAGGGTTGATGAACACTGAAGCTTTCTTT. Translating it yields CASSQMGGLMNTEAFF.